This T cell receptor beta chain derives from a study of human T cells and chemical hapten exposure. Looking at the study overall: The upper back received 0.01% DPC by patch testing, with results read at 6 days.

Library preparation tagged each individual cDNA molecule with a unique molecular identifier. TCRdb independently ran MiXCR on the RACE reads; one entry per CDR3 protein. Found here are 380,000 or so distinct CDR3 sequences, around 5.5% of them singletons; the top ten hold 7% to 10%. This clonotype was counted many times. Sample time point: pre-sensitization, week 0. Documented treatment: therapeutic diphenylcyclopropenone sensitization with weekly scalp DPC. At every patch-test visit, blood was drawn before the patch test was applied. Material: whole blood, obtained in connection with sensitization to the hapten diphenylcyclopropenone (DPC). The TCR originated in a woman between 18 and 29 years old with alopecia areata. Some clones in this sample may be carry-over from other donors' samples.

As DNA, the CDR3 is TGTGCCAGCAGTGAAGATGCAGGGGCCTTCTACGAGCAGTACTTC. It specifies CASSEDAGAFYEQYF. The chain combines TRBV6-1 with TRBJ2-7, with D possibly matching TRBD1 (6 bases). Trimming pared 1 base from V and 3 bases from J, leaving 13 bases between. Germline CDR1 reads MNHNS; CDR2 reads SASEGT. The CDR3 totals 15 residues.